This TCR beta chain came from a study of blood T cell repertoires in COVID-19. Some clones are missing from TCRdb's copy, which holds only in-frame ones; the method was immunoSEQ multiplex PCR. The table records approximately 200,000 clones, about four fifths of them present only once. Germline V gene sequence: CDR1 SGHRS, CDR2 YFSETQ. V was clipped by 2 bases and J by 7 bases; unmatched bases: 5. The CDR3 totals 14 residues. V gene TRBV5-1 combines with J gene TRBJ1-5; 8 bases are a match to TRBD1. The receptor was isolated from a man in his 60s who had recovered from COVID-19. Sequencing was carried out using PBMCs or T cells enriched from blood (not recorded which). CDR3 in DNA: TGCGCCAGCAGCTTAAGACAGGGGTCCCAGCCCCAGCATTTT. It is translated as CASSLRQGSQPQHF.